This entry concerns a single T cell receptor beta chain. The data were taken from a study of blood T cell repertoires in COVID-19. Study-level background: Sample material is recorded as cDNA or gDNA derived from T cells, B-cell-depleted T cells, or PBMCs.

Profiling relied on immunoSEQ multiplex PCR, and the TCRdb table lists in-frame clones only, not all of them. The table shows about 120,000 clones, with approximately 70% occurring only once. This CDR3 region has 16 residues. The V gene's germline CDR1 is SSHAT and CDR2 FNYEAQ (reference sequence). V shed 5 bases, J shed 1 base, and the junction held 4 bases outside the gene matches. The V gene is TRBV7-7, the J gene TRBJ2-5, with TRBD2 identical over 13 bases. The clonotype originates from a woman between 55 and 75 years old with acute or convalescent COVID-19. Source material: peripheral blood. CDR3 in amino acids: CASSLGLAGAQETQYF. CDR3 bases: TGTGCCAGCAGCCTAGGACTAGCGGGGGCCCAAGAGACCCAGTACTTC.